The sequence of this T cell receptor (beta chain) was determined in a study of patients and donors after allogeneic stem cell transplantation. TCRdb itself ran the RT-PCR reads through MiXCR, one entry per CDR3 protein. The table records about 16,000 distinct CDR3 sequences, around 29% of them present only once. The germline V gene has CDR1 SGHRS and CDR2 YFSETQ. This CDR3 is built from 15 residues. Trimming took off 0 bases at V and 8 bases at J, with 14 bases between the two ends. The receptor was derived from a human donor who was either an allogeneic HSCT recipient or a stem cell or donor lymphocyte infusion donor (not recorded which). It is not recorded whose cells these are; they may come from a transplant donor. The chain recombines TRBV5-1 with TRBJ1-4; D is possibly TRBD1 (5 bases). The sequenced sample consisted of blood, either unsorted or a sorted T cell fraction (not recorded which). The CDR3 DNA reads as TGCGCCAGCAGCTTGGCAGGGACGGGAAGGGAAAAACTGTTTTTT. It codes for CASSLAGTGREKLFF.